Following are 4 T cell receptor beta chains from one sample sequenced in a study of OX40 agonist ivuxolimab in advanced cancers. The repertoire was sequenced with immunoSEQ multiplex PCR; TCRdb's copy has only in-frame clones and lacks some. This table has tens of thousands of clones, 91% appearing once. Material: CD4+ or CD8+ T cells sorted from blood, obtained in a trial of the OX40 agonist ivuxolimab. These receptors came from an adult with an advanced solid tumor such as melanoma, head and neck, liver or kidney cancer.

The J gene is TRBJ2-5, the V gene TRBV4-2; tentatively, D is TRBD2 (6 bases). The CDR3 totals 15 residues. V was cut by 3 bases and J by 2 bases, with 13 bases left in between. CDR1 is LGHNA, CDR2 YNFKEQ, per germline. CDR3 nucleotide sequence: TGTGCCAGCAGCCATCCGGGAGCCCCGCAAGAGACCCAGTACTTC. As protein: CASSHPGAPQETQYF.

This clone was found once. The chain employs TRBV4-3 and TRBJ2-5; unclear D gene. CDR3 length equals 16 residues. From germline, CDR1 is LGHNA and CDR2 YSLEER. V was shortened by 1 base and J by 5 bases, with 17 bases between the two germline ends. CDR3 bases: TGCGCCAGCAGCCAAGGTACTACAATGCTGGAGGAGACCCAGTACTTC. This codes for CASSQGTTMLEETQYF.

Of note for this clone: The junction departs from germline at one end; a sequencing error may be responsible. The genes are TRBV13 and TRBJ1-4, with 9 nucleotides matching TRBD1. CDR3 length equals 16 residues. CDR1 PRHDT and CDR2 FYEKMQ come from the germline V gene (reference sequence). CDR3 protein: CASSLGGQGLDEKLFF. CDR3 sequence (DNA): TGTGCCAGCAGCCTAGGCGGACAGGGGCTCGATGAAAAACTGTTTTTT.

The V call is TRBV6-6, the J call TRBJ1-1, with D perhaps TRBD1 (5 bases). The CDR3 totals 12 residues. V lost 6 bases, J lost 7 bases, and 12 bases lay in between. The germline V gene encodes CDR1 MNHNY and CDR2 SVGAGI (reference sequence). The CDR3 spells CASSPRDHEAFF. In DNA form, the CDR3 reads TGTGCCAGCAGCCCCAGGGATCATGAAGCTTTCTTT.